The next 23 T cell receptor beta chains were all read from a single sample in a study of Graves' ophthalmopathy and Graves' hyperthyroidism. Amplification targeted the TCR beta CDR3 regions, with RNA transcripts as the source material. Second-round multiplex PCR came after first-round RT-PCR with HTBI primers. Each CDR3 protein is one row after TCRdb ran MiXCR on the multiplex PCR reads. The sample includes hundreds of thousands of distinct CDR3 sequences, 22% of them seen just once. The sequenced sample was peripheral blood. These receptors originate from a woman between 18 and 29 years old with stable Graves' hyperthyroidism. Some clones in this sample may be carry-over from other donors' samples.

This clonotype was found many times. The gene calls are TRBV7-6 and TRBJ2-7, with 11 bases that match TRBD2. The V gene end was trimmed by 5 bases and the J gene end by 0 bases; junction bases not matched to a gene: 6. CDR1 SGHVS and CDR2 FNYEAQ come from the germline V gene. The CDR3 has 16 residues. The CDR3 sequence is CASSGTGTSGSYEQYF. DNA of the CDR3: TGTGCCAGCAGCGGTACCGGGACTAGCGGCTCCTACGAGCAGTACTTC.

The chain joins TRBV18 to TRBJ2-5; 15 nucleotides agree with TRBD2. The J segment lost 2 bases and the V segment lost 6 bases, leaving 4 bases of the junction unmatched. Germline values: CDR1 KGHSH, CDR2 LQKENI. The CDR3 length is 16 residues. The CDR3 nucleotides read TGTGCCAGCTCTCCAGGGACTAGCGGGAGGCAAGAGACCCAGTACTTC. Amino acid sequence: CASSPGTSGRQETQYF.

In this sample, this clonotype turned up a few times. V and J are TRBV20-1 and TRBJ1-2, with unresolved D. V lost 0 bases to trimming and J lost 1 base, with 18 bases between them. Germline lookup yields CDR1 DFQATT and CDR2 SNEGSKA (reference sequence). The length of the CDR3 is 17 residues. The CDR3 DNA follows: TGCAGTGCTAGAGATCCCCACTGGCCCGCAAATAACTATGGCTACACCTTC. Translation: CSARDPHWPANNYGYTF.

This clonotype was recorded at least ten times. The V gene is TRBV27, the J gene TRBJ2-7; 10 nucleotides align to TRBD2. CDR3 length: 15 residues. Per the germline V gene, CDR1 is MNHEY and CDR2 is SMNVEV (reference sequence). Trimming cost V 6 bases and J 3 bases; bases outside gene matches: 8. The CDR3 DNA follows: TGTGCCAGCAGAGGTAGCGGGGGGCTTAACTACGAGCAGTACTTC. Amino acid sequence: CASRGSGGLNYEQYF.

This clonotype was detected ten times or more. CDR3 coding DNA: TGTGCCAGCAGAGCGGATGGAAACACCATATATTTT. This sequence encodes CASRADGNTIYF. The chain couples TRBV6-2 or TRBV6-3 to TRBJ1-3; D gene unclear. The CDR3 contains 12 residues. V gave up 6 bases and J gave up 3 bases, with 6 bases separating them. Germline CDR1 reads MNHEY; CDR2 reads SVGEGT.

This chain connects TRBV11-2 to TRBJ2-7; 8 bases map to TRBD2. With V trimmed by 7 bases and J by 0 bases, 11 bases remained unmatched. CDR1 is SGHAT and CDR2 is FQNNGV in the germline V gene. This CDR3 is 16 amino acids long. CDR3 sequence (DNA): TGTGCCAGCATCCGGGAAGCGGGAGCATCCTCCTACGAGCAGTACTTC. Translation gives CASIREAGASSYEQYF.

In its sample, this clonotype was seen many times. The chain carries TRBV4-1 and TRBJ2-5; 7 bases line up with TRBD1. Germline V gene lookup returns CDR1 MGHRA and CDR2 YSYEKL. The CDR3 is 16 residues long. The V and J ends lost 4 bases and 2 bases, in that order; junction bases with no gene match: 10. The CDR3 reads CASSPDSGQQQETQYF. The CDR3 nucleotides read TGCGCCAGCAGCCCGGACTCGGGACAGCAACAAGAGACCCAGTACTTC.

This clonotype was seen many times. The chain recombines TRBV19 with TRBJ1-5; tentative D call: TRBD1 (6 bases). CDR1 is LNHDA, CDR2 SQIVND, per germline (reference sequence). CDR3 length: 18 residues. Trimming pared 8 bases from V and 1 base from J, leaving 24 bases between. CDR3 sequence (DNA): TGTGCCAGTCGCCGTCCAAATCCGGGACAACCAAGCAATCAGCCCCAGCATTTT. This gives the protein CASRRPNPGQPSNQPQHF. The full variable domain, its missing parts supplied by reference TRBV19 and TRBJ1-5, is DGGITQSPKYLFRKEGQNVTLSCEQNLNHDAMYWYRQDPGQGLRLIYYSQIVNDFQKGDIAEGYSVSREKKESFPLTVTSAQKNPTAFYLCASRRPNPGQPSNQPQHFGDGTRLSIL.

This clonotype was detected ten times or more. This sequence joins TRBV29-1 and TRBJ1-2; D not certain. Trimming stripped 4 bases from V and 3 bases from J, with 12 bases between. This CDR3 is 13 amino acids long. Germline loops: CDR1 SQVTM, CDR2 ANQGSEA. The CDR3 region is CSVGERLDYGYTF. DNA of the CDR3: TGCAGCGTTGGGGAAAGACTTGACTATGGCTACACCTTC.

This chain links TRBV28 with TRBJ1-3; D might be TRBD1 (5 bases). The CDR3 extends over 14 amino acids. CDR1 and CDR2 from the germline V gene are MDHEN and SYDVKM. The V end lost 5 bases, the J end lost 4 bases, and 12 bases lay between the germline ends. The CDR3 protein is CASSRGLSGNTIYF. The CDR3 region has the DNA TGTGCCAGCAGTCGGGGGTTGTCAGGAAACACCATATATTTT.

This clonotype was seen ten or more times. This sequence joins TRBV12-3 or TRBV12-4 and TRBJ1-1; possible D gene TRBD1, 6 bases. The CDR3 is made up of 14 amino acids. V gave up 7 bases and J gave up 4 bases, with 16 bases separating them. The chain's CDR3 is CASILGGPGTEAFF. The CDR3 DNA sequence: TGTGCCAGCATCCTTGGGGGCCCGGGCACTGAAGCTTTCTTT.

Comment on this clonotype: A read error is possible here, since a much larger clone lies one base away. The genes are TRBV4-1 and TRBJ1-1; TRBD1 matches at 10 bases. The J segment lost 0 bases and the V segment lost 4 bases, leaving 17 bases of the junction unmatched. The germline V gene encodes CDR1 MGHRA and CDR2 YSYEKL. The CDR3 is 20 amino acids. The CDR3 loop is CASSLKGLKGQGTLNTEAFF. DNA for the CDR3: TGCGCCAGCAGCCTAAAAGGACTCAAGGGACAGGGGACTTTGAACACTGAAGCTTTCTTT.

In nucleotides, the CDR3 is TGCAGCGTTGACCCCGGGGCCCTAAACACTGAAGCTTTCTTT. This translates into CSVDPGALNTEAFF. The chain employs TRBV29-1 and TRBJ1-1; a weak D match, TRBD1 (5 bases). The germline V gene encodes CDR1 SQVTM and CDR2 ANQGSEA. CDR3 length: 14 residues. With 3 bases removed from V and 2 bases from J, the gap between germline ends came to 13 bases.

The rearrangement joins TRBV27 to TRBJ1-2; D not certain. V was trimmed by 2 bases and J by 5 bases, leaving 15 bases between them. The CDR3 is made up of 15 amino acids. The V gene's germline CDR1 is MNHEY and CDR2 SMNVEV (reference sequence). The DNA for the CDR3 is TGTGCCAGCAGTTTAGAGGGAGGACTTGGGTATGGCTACACCTTC. It is translated as CASSLEGGLGYGYTF.

This clonotype has at least ten counts. The chain links TRBV9 to TRBJ2-2; 10 nucleotides match TRBD2. The length of the CDR3 is 15 residues. CDR1 is SGDLS and CDR2 is YYNGEE in the germline V gene. The V gene end was trimmed by 1 base and the J gene end by 7 bases; junction bases not matched to a gene: 4. DNA for the CDR3: TGTGCCAGCAGCGTAAGGGCTAGCGGGAGCGGGGAGCTGTTTTTT. The encoded protein is CASSVRASGSGELFF.

This clonotype was observed many times. V and J are TRBV19 and TRBJ1-5; D is undetermined. Per the germline V gene, CDR1 is LNHDA and CDR2 is SQIVND (reference sequence). This CDR3 has 13 amino acids. V lost 3 bases, J lost 4 bases, and 7 bases lay in between. The CDR3 nucleotides read TGTGCCAGTAGTATTCTGACTAATCAGCCCCAGCATTTT. It encodes CASSILTNQPQHF.

The chain links TRBV18 to TRBJ2-5; D possibly matches TRBD1 or TRBD2 (6 bases each). The V gene lost 3 bases and the J gene lost 2 bases, with 13 bases spanning the gap. The CDR3 covers 15 residues. CDR1 is KGHSH, CDR2 LQKENI, per germline. DNA of the CDR3: TGTGCCAGCTCACCTCCCAGAGGGGGGCAAGAGACCCAGTACTTC. It codes for CASSPPRGGQETQYF.

V usage is TRBV18 and J usage is TRBJ2-7; D uncertain. V was pared by 4 bases and J by 2 bases, with 15 bases between. Germline V gene sequence: CDR1 KGHSH, CDR2 LQKENI. The CDR3 is made up of 15 amino acids. CDR3 region: CASSLNMENTYEQYF. CDR3 bases: TGTGCCAGCTCACTCAACATGGAGAACACCTACGAGCAGTACTTC. The entire variable domain, with the rest obtained from reference TRBV18 and TRBJ2-7, is as follows: NAGVMQNPRHLVRRRGQEARLRCSPMKGHSHVYWYRQLPEEGLKFMVYLQKENIIDESGMPKERFSAEFPKEGPSILRIQQVVRGDSAAYFCASSLNMENTYEQYFGPGTRLTVT.

Here the CDR3 DNA reads TGTGCCAGCAGTCCCCGGACAGGGGGCGCGGTTCAGCCCCAGCATTTT. Translation gives CASSPRTGGAVQPQHF. This chain uses TRBV27 with TRBJ1-5; TRBD1 aligns across 11 bases. This CDR3 has 16 amino acids. Germline-derived CDR1 and CDR2 are MNHEY and SMNVEV (reference sequence). The V and J ends lost 5 bases and 6 bases, in that order; junction bases with no gene match: 9.

The sample holds many counts of this clonotype. The chain's CDR3 is CASSIDRGQPQHF. CDR3 DNA: TGTGCCAGTAGTATAGACAGGGGTCAGCCCCAGCATTTT. V usage is TRBV19 and J usage is TRBJ1-5, with a tentative D call TRBD1 (6 bases). The CDR3 is 13 residues long. V was trimmed by 0 bases and J by 6 bases, leaving 6 bases between them. Germline CDR1 and CDR2: LNHDA and SQIVND (reference sequence).

This clonotype came up many times. The V gene is TRBV20-1, the J gene TRBJ2-5; TRBD2 aligns across 10 bases. The CDR3 consists of 16 residues. Germline V CDR1 and CDR2: DFQATT, SNEGSKA (reference sequence). J gave up 5 bases and V 0 bases, and 9 bases lay outside the gene matches. The CDR3 loop reads CSARDPWTSGGETQYF. DNA for the CDR3: TGCAGTGCTAGAGATCCTTGGACTAGCGGAGGGGAGACCCAGTACTTC.

In this sample, this clonotype turned up many times. This chain joins TRBV28 and TRBJ1-1; D is perhaps TRBD1 (6 bases). Trimming took off 5 bases at V and 0 bases at J, with 13 bases between the two ends. The CDR3 has 15 amino acids. Germline V lookup: CDR1 MDHEN, CDR2 SYDVKM. The CDR3 loop reads CASSRGGWVNTEAFF. CDR3 in DNA: TGTGCCAGCAGTAGAGGGGGTTGGGTGAACACTGAAGCTTTCTTT.

As concerns this clonotype: The final CDR3 position lacks the conserved phenylalanine or tryptophan, pointing to a likely read error. This sequence joins TRBV19 and TRBJ2-7, with 10 bases aligning to TRBD1. Germline lookup yields CDR1 LNHDA and CDR2 SQIVND (reference sequence). V lost 9 bases to trimming and J lost 6 bases; unmatched junction nucleotides: 11. The CDR3 sequence is 14 residues long. The CDR3 sequence is CASKRPGQGSEQYS. The CDR3 nucleotides read TGTGCCAGCAAAAGGCCGGGACAGGGGAGCGAGCAGTACTCC.